The source of this T cell receptor beta chain is a study of Ad26.COV2.S vaccination and SARS-CoV-2 variants. Stated treatment: around 19 received Ad26.COV2.S at low or high dose, single or two shots; 5 received placebo; per-sample allocation not given. All samples were drawn on day 63, counting from the first vaccine or placebo injection. CDR1 and CDR2 (germline): MDHEN, SYDVKM. V lost 4 bases, J lost 6 bases, and 10 bases lay in between. The CDR3 is 14 amino acids. Sequenced by immunoSEQ multiplex PCR; TCRdb stores in-frame clones only, minus some. Of roughly 350,000 clones in the sample, approximately 86% were seen once. This clone was recorded only once.

The V and J genes are TRBV28 and TRBJ1-6; the D is unclear. This specimen consisted of peripheral blood, obtained in a trial of Ad26.COV2.S vaccine versus placebo. This TCR derives from a person between 18 and 59 years old who received the Ad26.COV2.S COVID-19 vaccine or a placebo. This chain's CDR3 is CASSSGRSNSPLHF. The CDR3 DNA sequence: TGTGCCAGCAGTTCCGGACGGAGTAATTCACCCCTCCACTTT. The complete variable domain, with remaining parts taken from reference TRBV28 and TRBJ1-6, reads DVKVTQSSRYLVKRTGEKVFLECVQDMDHENMFWYRQDPGLGLRLIYFSYDVKMKEKGDIPEGYSVSREKKERFSLILESASTNQTSMYLCASSSGRSNSPLHFGNGTRLTVT.